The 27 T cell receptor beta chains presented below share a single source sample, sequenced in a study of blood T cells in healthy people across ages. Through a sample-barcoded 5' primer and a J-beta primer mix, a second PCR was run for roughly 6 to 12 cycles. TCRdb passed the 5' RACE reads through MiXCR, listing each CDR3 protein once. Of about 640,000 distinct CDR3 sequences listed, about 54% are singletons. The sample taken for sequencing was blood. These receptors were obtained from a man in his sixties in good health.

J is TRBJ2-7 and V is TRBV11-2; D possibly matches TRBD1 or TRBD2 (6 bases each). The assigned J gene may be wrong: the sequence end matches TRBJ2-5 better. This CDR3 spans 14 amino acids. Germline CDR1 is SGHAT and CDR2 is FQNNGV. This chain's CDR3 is CASSLEGGRKTQYF. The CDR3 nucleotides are TGTGCCAGCAGCTTAGAGGGGGGCCGAAAGACCCAGTACTTC.

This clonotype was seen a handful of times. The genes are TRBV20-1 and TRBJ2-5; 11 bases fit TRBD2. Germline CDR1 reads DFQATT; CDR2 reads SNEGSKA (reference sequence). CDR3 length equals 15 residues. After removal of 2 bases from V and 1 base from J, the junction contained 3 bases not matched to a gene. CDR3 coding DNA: TGCAGTGCTAGACTAGCGGGGGGCCCCCAAGAGACCCAGTACTTC. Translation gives CSARLAGGPQETQYF.

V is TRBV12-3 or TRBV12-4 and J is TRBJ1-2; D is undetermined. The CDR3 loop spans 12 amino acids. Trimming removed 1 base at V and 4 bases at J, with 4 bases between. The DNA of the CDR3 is TGTGCCAGCAGTTTAGAGATCTATGGCTACACCTTC. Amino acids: CASSLEIYGYTF.

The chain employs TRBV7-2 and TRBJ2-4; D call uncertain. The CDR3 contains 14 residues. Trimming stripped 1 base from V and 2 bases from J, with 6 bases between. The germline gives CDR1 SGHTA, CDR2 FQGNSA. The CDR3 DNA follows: TGTGCCAGCAGCTTAGGTGCGTCCAAAAACATTCAGTACTTC. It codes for CASSLGASKNIQYF.

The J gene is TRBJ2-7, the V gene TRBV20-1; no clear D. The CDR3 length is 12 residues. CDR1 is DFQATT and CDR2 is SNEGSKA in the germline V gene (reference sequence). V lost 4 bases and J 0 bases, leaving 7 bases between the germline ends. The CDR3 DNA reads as TGCAGTGCTACACAGATCTCCTACGAGCAGTACTTC. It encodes CSATQISYEQYF.

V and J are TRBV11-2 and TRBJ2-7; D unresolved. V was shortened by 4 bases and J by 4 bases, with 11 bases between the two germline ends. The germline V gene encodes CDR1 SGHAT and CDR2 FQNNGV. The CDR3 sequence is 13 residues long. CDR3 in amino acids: CASSSARRYEQYF. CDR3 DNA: TGTGCCAGCAGCTCGGCCCGACGGTACGAGCAGTACTTC. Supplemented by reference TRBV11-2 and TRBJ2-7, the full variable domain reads EAGVAQSPRYKIIEKRQSVAFWCNPISGHATLYWYQQILGQGPKLLIQFQNNGVVDDSQLPKDRFSAERLKGVDSTLKIQPAKLEDSAVYLCASSSARRYEQYFGPGTRLTVT.

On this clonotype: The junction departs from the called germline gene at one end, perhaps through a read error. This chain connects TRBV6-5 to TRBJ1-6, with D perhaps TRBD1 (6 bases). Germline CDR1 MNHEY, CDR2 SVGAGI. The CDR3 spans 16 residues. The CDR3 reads CAGSCSLDTGNSPLHF. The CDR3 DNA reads TGTGCCGGCAGTTGCTCCCTGGACACAGGGAATTCACCCCTCCACTTT.

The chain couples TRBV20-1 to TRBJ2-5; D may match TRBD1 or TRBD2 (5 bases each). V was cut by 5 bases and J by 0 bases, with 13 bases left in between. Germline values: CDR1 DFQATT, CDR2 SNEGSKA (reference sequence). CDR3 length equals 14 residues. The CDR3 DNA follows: TGCAGTGCTCAGGGCGGGCCGTACCAAGAGACCCAGTACTTC. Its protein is CSAQGGPYQETQYF.

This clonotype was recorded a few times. This chain's CDR3 is CASSLAGGGAYEQYF. The CDR3 DNA follows: TGTGCCAGCAGCTTAGCTGGCGGGGGGGCATACGAGCAGTACTTC. This sequence joins TRBV7-8 and TRBJ2-7, with 9 bases matching TRBD2. The CDR3 extends over 15 amino acids. CDR1 is SGHVS and CDR2 is FQNEAQ in the germline V gene. J was trimmed by 4 bases and V by 0 bases; bases with no gene match: 4.

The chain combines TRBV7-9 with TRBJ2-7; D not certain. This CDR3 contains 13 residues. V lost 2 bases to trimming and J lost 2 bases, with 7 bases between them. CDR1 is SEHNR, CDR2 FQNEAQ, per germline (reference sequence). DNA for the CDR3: TGTGCCAGCAGCTTAACCGTCGCCTACGAGCAGTACTTC. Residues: CASSLTVAYEQYF.

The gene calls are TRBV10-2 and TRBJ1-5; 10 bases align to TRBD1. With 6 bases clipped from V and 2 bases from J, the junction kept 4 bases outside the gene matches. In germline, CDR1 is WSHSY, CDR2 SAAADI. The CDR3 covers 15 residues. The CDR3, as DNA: TGCGCCAGCAGGGGACAGGGGAGCGGCAATCAGCCCCAGCATTTT. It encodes CASRGQGSGNQPQHF.

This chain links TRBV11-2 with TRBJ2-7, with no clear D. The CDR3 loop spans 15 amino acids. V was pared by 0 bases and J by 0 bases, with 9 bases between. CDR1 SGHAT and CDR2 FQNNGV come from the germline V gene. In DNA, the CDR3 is TGTGCCAGCAGCTTAGATCTGGGGATCTCCTACGAGCAGTACTTC. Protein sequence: CASSLDLGISYEQYF.

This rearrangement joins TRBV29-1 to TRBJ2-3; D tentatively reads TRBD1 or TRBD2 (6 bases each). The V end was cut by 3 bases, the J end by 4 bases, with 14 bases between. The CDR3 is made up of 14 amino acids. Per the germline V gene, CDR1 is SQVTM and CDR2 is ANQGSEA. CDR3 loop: CSVEGGWGSDTQYF. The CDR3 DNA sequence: TGCAGCGTTGAGGGGGGCTGGGGCTCAGATACGCAGTATTTT.

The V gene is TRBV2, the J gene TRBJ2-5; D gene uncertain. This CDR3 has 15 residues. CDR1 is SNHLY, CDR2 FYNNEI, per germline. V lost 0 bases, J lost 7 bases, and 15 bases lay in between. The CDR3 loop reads CASSEAGSMGRTQYF. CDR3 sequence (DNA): TGTGCCAGCAGTGAAGCTGGCTCTATGGGAAGGACCCAGTACTTC.

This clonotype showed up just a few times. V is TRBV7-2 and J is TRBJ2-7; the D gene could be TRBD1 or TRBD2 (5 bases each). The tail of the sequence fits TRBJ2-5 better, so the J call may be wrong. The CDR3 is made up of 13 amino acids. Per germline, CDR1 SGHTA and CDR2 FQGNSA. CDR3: CASSQGREETQYF. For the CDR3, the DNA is TGTGCCAGCAGCCAGGGAAGGGAGGAGACCCAGTACTTC.

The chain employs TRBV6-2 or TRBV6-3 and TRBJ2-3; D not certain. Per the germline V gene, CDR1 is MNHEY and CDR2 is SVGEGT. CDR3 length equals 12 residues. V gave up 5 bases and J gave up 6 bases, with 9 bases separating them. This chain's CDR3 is CASSGTVDTQYF. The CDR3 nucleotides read TGTGCCAGCAGTGGCACAGTTGATACGCAGTATTTT.

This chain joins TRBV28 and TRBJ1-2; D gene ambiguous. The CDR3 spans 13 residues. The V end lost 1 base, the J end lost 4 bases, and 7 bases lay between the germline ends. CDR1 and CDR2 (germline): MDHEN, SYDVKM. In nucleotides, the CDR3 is TGTGCCAGCAGTTTATCGTCTATCTATGGCTACACCTTC. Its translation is CASSLSSIYGYTF.

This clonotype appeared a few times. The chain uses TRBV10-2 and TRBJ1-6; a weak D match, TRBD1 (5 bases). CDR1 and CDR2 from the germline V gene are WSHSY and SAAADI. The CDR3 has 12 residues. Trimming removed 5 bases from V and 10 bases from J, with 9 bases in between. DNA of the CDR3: TGCGCCAGCAGTAGTAGGGACTCACCCCTCCACTTT. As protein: CASSSRDSPLHF.

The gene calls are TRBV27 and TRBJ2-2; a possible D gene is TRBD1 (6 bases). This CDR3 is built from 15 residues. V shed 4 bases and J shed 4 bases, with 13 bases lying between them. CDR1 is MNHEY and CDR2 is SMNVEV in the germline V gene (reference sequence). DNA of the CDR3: TGTGCCAGCAGTTCGGCCCAGACAGGCACCGGGGAGCTGTTTTTT. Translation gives CASSSAQTGTGELFF.

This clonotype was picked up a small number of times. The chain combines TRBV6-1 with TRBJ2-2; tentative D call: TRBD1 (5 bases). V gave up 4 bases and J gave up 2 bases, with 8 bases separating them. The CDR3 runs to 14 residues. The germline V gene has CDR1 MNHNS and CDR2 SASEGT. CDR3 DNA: TGTGCCAGCAGTGTTCAGGGAAACACCGGGGAGCTGTTTTTT. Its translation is CASSVQGNTGELFF.

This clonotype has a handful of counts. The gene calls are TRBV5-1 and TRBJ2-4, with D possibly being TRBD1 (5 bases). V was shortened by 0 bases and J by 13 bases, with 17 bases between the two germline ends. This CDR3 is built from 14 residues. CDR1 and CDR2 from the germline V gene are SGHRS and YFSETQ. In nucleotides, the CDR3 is TGCGCCAGCAGCTTGGATGTCGACAGTTTAAGGCAGTACTTC. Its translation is CASSLDVDSLRQYF. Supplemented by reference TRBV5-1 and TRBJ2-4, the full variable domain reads KAGVTQTPRYLIKTRGQQVTLSCSPISGHRSVSWYQQTPGQGLQFLFEYFSETQRNKGNFPGRFSGRQFSNSRSEMNVSTLELGDSALYLCASSLDVDSLRQYFGAGTRLSVL.

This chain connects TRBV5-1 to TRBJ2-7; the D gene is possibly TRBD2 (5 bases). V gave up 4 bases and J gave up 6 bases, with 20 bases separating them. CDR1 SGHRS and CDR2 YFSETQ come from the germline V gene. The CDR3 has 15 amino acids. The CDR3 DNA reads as TGCGCCAGCAGCCCCGGAGGTGTGACGGCGGTCGAGCAGTACTTC. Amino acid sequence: CASSPGGVTAVEQYF.

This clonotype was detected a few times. CDR3 bases: TGCAGTGCTAGGACTAGCGGGGGCCACAATGAGCAGTTCTTC. This sequence encodes CSARTSGGHNEQFF. The chain joins TRBV20-1 to TRBJ2-1; 12 nucleotides align to TRBD2. Germline CDR1 is DFQATT and CDR2 is SNEGSKA (reference sequence). V trimming: 3 bases; J trimming: 5 bases; junction bases outside the gene matches: 2. This CDR3 has 14 amino acids.

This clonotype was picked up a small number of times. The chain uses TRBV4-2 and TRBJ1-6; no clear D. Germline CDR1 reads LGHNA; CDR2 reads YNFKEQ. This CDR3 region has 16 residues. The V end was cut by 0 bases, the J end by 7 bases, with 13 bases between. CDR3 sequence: CASSQDPGIWNSPLHF. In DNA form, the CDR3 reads TGTGCCAGCAGCCAAGATCCGGGGATTTGGAATTCACCCCTCCACTTT.

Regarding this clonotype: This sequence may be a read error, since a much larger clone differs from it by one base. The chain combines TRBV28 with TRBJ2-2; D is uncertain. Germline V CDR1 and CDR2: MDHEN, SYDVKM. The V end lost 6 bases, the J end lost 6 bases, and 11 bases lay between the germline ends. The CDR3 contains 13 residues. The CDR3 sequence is CASRISLAGELFF. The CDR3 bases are TGTGCCAGCAGGATATCTCTTGCCGGGGAGCTGTTTTTT.

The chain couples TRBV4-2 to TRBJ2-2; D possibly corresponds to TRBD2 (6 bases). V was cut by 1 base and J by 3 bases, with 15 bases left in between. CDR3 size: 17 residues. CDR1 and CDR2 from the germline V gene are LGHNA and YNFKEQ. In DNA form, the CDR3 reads TGTGCCAGCAGCCAAGTTTGGGCCGGGGGTTACACCGGGGAGCTGTTTTTT. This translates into CASSQVWAGGYTGELFF.

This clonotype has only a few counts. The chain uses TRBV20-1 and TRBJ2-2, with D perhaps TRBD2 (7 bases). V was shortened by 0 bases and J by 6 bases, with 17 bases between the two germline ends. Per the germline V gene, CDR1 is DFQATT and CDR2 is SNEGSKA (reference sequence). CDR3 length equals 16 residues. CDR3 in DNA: TGCAGTGCTAGAGATCTAACGGGGGGCGTTCCCGGGGAGCTGTTTTTT. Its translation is CSARDLTGGVPGELFF.